The T cell receptor (beta chain) described here comes from a study of beta chain features in type 1 diabetes. Overall study: Comparable age, gender and cell yields were observed in patients relative to healthy donors. There were 95 million to 110 million sorted cells examined across all samples. The study's findings and limits: Shorter TCRB CDR3s, moderately but significantly so, marked every one of the four CD4+ subsets in Type 1 diabetes patients. The VDJ junctions of type 1 diabetes patients carried fewer insertions and more deletions.

The V end lost 5 bases, the J end lost 9 bases, and 14 bases lay between the germline ends. Germline V gene data show CDR1 as SEHNR and CDR2 as FQNEAQ (reference sequence). This CDR3 is 13 amino acids long. As to this clone: The antigen remains unidentified.

Isolated RNA was reverse transcribed in full, so expressed TCRB transcripts were sequenced. Produced via immunoSEQ multiplex PCR; TCRdb's table is partial and in-frame only. The sample records roughly 240,000 clones, 24% being singletons. The specimen sequenced was naive CD4+ T cells from blood. This receptor was obtained from a woman aged 25 to 45 with type 1 diabetes. The chain couples TRBV7-9 to TRBJ2-1, with D tentatively TRBD2 (6 bases). DNA of the CDR3: TGTGCCAGCAGCGGAGGGACGGGAACTGAGCAGTTCTTC. It yields the protein CASSGGTGTEQFF.